This T cell receptor (beta chain) was identified in a study of cytomegalovirus exposure and HLA in healthy donors. This clone was seen only once. Its target is unknown. Study conclusions and caveats: The classifier, whose performance was assessed in both the original and validation cohorts, reportedly diagnosed cytomegalovirus status with high specificity and sensitivity. In terms of immune exposure information, only CMV serostatus was available. Later analysis revealed greater clonal expansion in HLA-associated TCR beta chains than in equally common others.

Trimming took 6 bases from V and 5 from J; bases not matched to a gene: 2. Germline V lookup: CDR1 ENHRY, CDR2 SYGVKD. The length of the CDR3 is 12 residues. 13 Jbeta primers and 60 Vbeta primers were used for the PCR. Sequencing used immunoSEQ multiplex PCR; TCRdb keeps in-frame clones, though not all of them. The sample lists around 120,000 clones; around 80% were seen once. V is TRBV10-3 and J is TRBJ2-7, with 9 bases matching TRBD1. Sequences were obtained from PBMCs. This receptor was taken from a female donor in good health and CMV-seropositive. This chain's CDR3 is CAIRGTGNEQYF. CDR3 nucleotides: TGTGCCATCAGGGGGACAGGGAACGAGCAGTACTTC.